These T cell receptor beta chains were read from a single sample in a study of PD-1 blockade in mismatch repair-deficient tumors. Repertoires were generated with immunoSEQ multiplex PCR, while TCRdb's copy carries only in-frame clones and drops some. This sample has roughly 40,000 clones, with roughly 81% found just once. The specimen was peripheral blood, collected less than 95 weeks after starting pembrolizumab. The receptors come from an adult with mismatch repair-deficient cancer. Both conserved end residues are part of each CDR3. For some rows the clone size is stated as once, few or many, or as a class when expanded; others skip it.

cdr3_aa clone_size v_call
CASSPRQGSNYGYTF NA TRBV4-3
CASSKPSGSPSDEQFF NA TRBV14
CASSLEVASPPNEQFF NA TRBV5-1
CASSLYRGSYEQYF NA TRBV27
CASSRTGTSYEQYF few TRBV19
CASSLAGTEQETQYF NA TRBV5-1
CASASTRLADNEQFF NA TRBV27
CASSTQLTSVTYNEQFF NA TRBV7-2
CASSSRGPGNTIYF few TRBV9
CASSGLVSTGELFF NA TRBV9
CASSNPGLGSYNEQFF NA TRBV7-8
CASSSQGGGPPYNEQFF NA TRBV7-2